This is a list of T cell receptor beta chains from one sample in a study of T cells in Graves' hyperthyroidism and ophthalmopathy. Using its own MiXCR run on the multiplex PCR reads, TCRdb lists one record per CDR3 protein. The sample has about 410,000 distinct CDR3 sequences, 13% to 15% seen once. The sample taken for sequencing was blood. These receptors were taken from a woman aged 25-40 years with Graves' ophthalmopathy. Both conserved end residues are part of each CDR3. A D gene is named only where the DNA matches it firmly. Clone size appears in some rows only: once, few, many, or a class for an expanded clone.

v_call	j_call	clone_size	d_call	cdr3_nt	cdr3_aa
TRBV28	TRBJ2-7	many	TRBD1	TGTGCCAACCAAGGGACAGGCCATACCTACGAGCAGTACTTC	CANQGTGHTYEQYF
TRBV7-9	TRBJ2-7	many	TRBD2	TGTGCCGTCGGTAGCGGGGGCTACGAGCAGTACTTC	CAVGSGGYEQYF
TRBV20-1	TRBJ2-7	-	-	TGCAGTGCAGGGGGTGATTCCTACGAGCAGTACTTC	CSAGGDSYEQYF
TRBV7-8	TRBJ2-7	few	-	TGTGCCAGCAGCTTTGGGTACCCCTACGAGCAGTACTTC	CASSFGYPYEQYF
TRBV6-1	TRBJ2-7	many	-	TGTGCCAGCAGTGAAACGAATACCTACGAGCAGTACTTC	CASSETNTYEQYF
TRBV4-1	TRBJ1-5	-	-	TGCGCCAGCAGTCACGGGCAAAATCAGCCCCAGCATTTT	CASSHGQNQPQHF
TRBV10-1	TRBJ2-1	few	-	TGCGCCAGCAGTCCCGCTCGGGCTCGGGAGCAGTTCTTC	CASSPARAREQFF
TRBV20-1	TRBJ1-2	many	-	TGCAGTGCTAGAGTCCGGACCGGAAACTATGGCTACACCTTC	CSARVRTGNYGYTF
TRBV18	TRBJ2-3	many	TRBD2	TGTGCCAGCTCAGGGACAGCGGGGGGCCGAGATACGCAGTATTTT	CASSGTAGGRDTQYF
TRBV12-3/TRBV12-4	TRBJ1-1	many	-	TGTGCCAGCAGTTCACTCTCTCCCGAAGAAGCTTTCTTT	CASSSLSPEEAFF
TRBV15	TRBJ2-2	few	TRBD1	TGTGCCACCAGCTATTGGACAGGGGAGTCCGGGGAGCTGTTTTTT	CATSYWTGESGELFF
TRBV6-2/TRBV6-3	TRBJ1-6	-	-	TGTGCCAGCAGTCTGGTGCTTGGGAGATTAGCCCTCCACTTT	CASSLVLGRLALHF
TRBV12-3/TRBV12-4	TRBJ1-5	many	-	TGTGCCAGCAGTTTAAGTGGGGCACCCAATCAGCCCCAGCATTTT	CASSLSGAPNQPQHF
TRBV7-8	TRBJ1-6	many	TRBD1	TGTGCCAGCAGCTTACTCGACAGGGGCAATTCACCCCTCCACTTT	CASSLLDRGNSPLHF
TRBV30	TRBJ1-2	-	TRBD1	TGTGCCTGGACTCGACAGGGAGTGGGCTATGGCTACACCTTC	CAWTRQGVGYGYTF
TRBV7-9	TRBJ2-7	-	-	TGTGCCAGCAGAAAGGCTTCCGCCTACGAGCAGTACTTC	CASRKASAYEQYF
TRBV4-2	TRBJ1-1	many	-	TGTGCCAGCAGCCAAGATTGGGTCTCCACTGAAGCTTTCTTT	CASSQDWVSTEAFF
TRBV28	TRBJ1-2	-	-	TGTGCCAGCAGTTTCCATTCCCTCAGGGTAACAGGCTACACCTTC	CASSFHSLRVTGYTF
TRBV3-1	TRBJ1-2	many	-	TGTGCCAGCAGCCAAGATCCGGGCCAGGCACGAATCTATGGCTACACCTTC	CASSQDPGQARIYGYTF
TRBV6-1	TRBJ1-6	-	TRBD1	TGTGCCAGCAGTGAAACAGGGGGCTCCTATAATTCACCCCTCCACTTT	CASSETGGSYNSPLHF
TRBV9	TRBJ1-1	-	-	TGTGCCAGCAGCGCACGATCACAGGGTTCGGTCACTGAAGCTTTCTTT	CASSARSQGSVTEAFF
TRBV20-1	TRBJ1-5	-	-	TGCAGTGCTATAGGACAGTATAGCAATCAGCCCCAGCATTTT	CSAIGQYSNQPQHF
TRBV24-1	TRBJ2-1	-	-	TGTGCCACCAAGGACAGTCGCTCCTACAATGAGCAGTTCTTC	CATKDSRSYNEQFF
TRBV4-2	TRBJ1-4	-	TRBD1	TGTGCCAGCAGCCAAGGGGACAGGGGGCCTCATGTGTTTTTT	CASSQGDRGPHVFF
TRBV28	TRBJ2-2	many	TRBD1	TGTGCCACACACAGGGGGTTTAATCCCGGGGAGCTGTTTTTT	CATHRGFNPGELFF
TRBV6-5	TRBJ2-2	few	TRBD2	TGTGCCAGCAGTTACTTGGGGGGGGGGACCGGGGAGCTGTTTTTT	CASSYLGGGTGELFF
TRBV5-5	TRBJ1-2	many	-	TGTGCCAGCAGTGAGGACGGCCTCTATGGCTACACCTTC	CASSEDGLYGYTF
TRBV19	TRBJ2-7	-	-	TGTGCCAGTAGTCCCGAACCTGCGCGCAGGGATTACGAGCAGTACTTC	CASSPEPARRDYEQYF
TRBV11-2	TRBJ2-7	many	-	TGTGCCAGCAGCCCCCGGGGCCGCTACGAGCAGTACTTC	CASSPRGRYEQYF
TRBV12-3/TRBV12-4	TRBJ2-7	many	TRBD2	TGTGCCAGCACCCAGGGAGTAGCGGGGGACGAGCAGTACTTC	CASTQGVAGDEQYF
TRBV12-5	TRBJ1-3	few	-	TGTGCTAGTGGTTTGAGGGTTTGGGGACGCTCTGGAAACACCATATATTTT	CASGLRVWGRSGNTIYF
TRBV20-1	TRBJ1-1	-	TRBD1	TGCAGTGCTAGGGACAGGTCCAGTAATGAAGCTTTCTTT	CSARDRSSNEAFF
TRBV27	TRBJ1-5	many	-	TGTGCCAGCAGCCCGGGACCGAACAATCAGCCCCAGCATTTT	CASSPGPNNQPQHF
TRBV25-1	TRBJ2-1	many	-	TGTGCCAGTTCTCCGACAGTATACAATGAGCAGTTCTTC	CASSPTVYNEQFF
TRBV12-3/TRBV12-4	TRBJ2-6	many	-	TGTGCCAGCAACCTCATAGTTTCAGCCCGGGCTGGGGCCAACGTCCTGACTTTC	CASNLIVSARAGANVLTF
TRBV5-1	TRBJ2-5	many	-	TGCGCCAGCAGCTTGCGGACGGGAAGCCAAGAGACCCAGTACTTC	CASSLRTGSQETQYF
TRBV25-1	TRBJ2-2	many	TRBD1	TGTGCCAGCAGCTCTACCCGGGACAGGGTCGCCGGGGAGCTGTTTTTT	CASSSTRDRVAGELFF
TRBV3-1	TRBJ2-7	many	-	TGTGCCAGCAGCCAAGGAGGGGCCAGGGCCTCCTACGAGCAGTACTTC	CASSQGGARASYEQYF
TRBV6-1	TRBJ2-1	once	TRBD1	TGTGCCAGCAGCCCTCTGGACAGGGCTTACTACAATGAGCAGTTCTTC	CASSPLDRAYYNEQFF
TRBV5-4	TRBJ2-6	-	TRBD1	TGTGCCTTAGGACAGGGGGTCTCTGGGGCCAACGTCCTGACTTTC	CALGQGVSGANVLTF
TRBV7-2	TRBJ2-5	few	-	TGTGCCAGCAGCTTAACGAGGGATAGCGAGACCCAGTACTTC	CASSLTRDSETQYF
TRBV5-4	TRBJ2-7	few	-	TGTGCCAGCAGCTTGTGGGGACTTGGGAACGAGCAGTACTTC	CASSLWGLGNEQYF
TRBV7-8	TRBJ1-6	many	-	TGTGCCAGCAGCTTCGGACAGCTCTATAATTCACCCCTCCACTTT	CASSFGQLYNSPLHF
TRBV2	TRBJ2-2	many	-	TGTGCCAGCAGTGAAGGGGGGATCACCGGGGAGCTGTTTTTT	CASSEGGITGELFF
TRBV11-3	TRBJ1-1	many	TRBD1	TGTGCCAGCAGCAAGGACAGGGTGAACACTGAAGCTTTCTTT	CASSKDRVNTEAFF
TRBV28	TRBJ1-2	many	TRBD1	TGTGCCAGCAGTTCCTTGTCGGGGGACAGGAACTATGGCTACACCTTC	CASSSLSGDRNYGYTF
TRBV5-6	TRBJ2-1	-	TRBD1	TGTGCCAGCAGTAAAAGACAGGGCAATGAGCAGTTCTTC	CASSKRQGNEQFF
TRBV7-9	TRBJ2-7	-	-	TGTGCCAGCAGCTTGGAGGGGGCGGGGGTAACCTACGAGCAGTACTTC	CASSLEGAGVTYEQYF
TRBV13	TRBJ1-5	many	-	TGTGCCAGCAGCTTAGGTTTTCAGCCCCAGCATTTT	CASSLGFQPQHF
TRBV9	TRBJ2-5	few	-	TGTGCCAGCAGCAGGACTACAGAGGGGAGAACCCAGTACTTC	CASSRTTEGRTQYF